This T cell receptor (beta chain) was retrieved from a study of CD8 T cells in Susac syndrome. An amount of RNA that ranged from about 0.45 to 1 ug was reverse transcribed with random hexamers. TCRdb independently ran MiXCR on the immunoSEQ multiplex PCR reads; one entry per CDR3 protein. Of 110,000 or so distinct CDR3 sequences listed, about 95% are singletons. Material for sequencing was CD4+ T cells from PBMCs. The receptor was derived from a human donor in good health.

The CDR3 region is CASSSLTGAYTF. The CDR3 DNA reads TGTGCCAGCAGTTCGTTAACAGGGGCCTACACCTTC. The rearrangement uses TRBV12-3 or TRBV12-4 and TRBJ1-2; 7 bases agree with TRBD1. With 4 bases clipped from V and 10 bases from J, the junction kept 6 bases outside the gene matches. CDR3 size: 12 residues.